Below are 25 T cell receptor beta chains sequenced from a single sample in a study of shared clonotypes between healthy human individuals. Profiled with immunoSEQ multiplex PCR; TCRdb holds only in-frame clones, not every one. The data contain millions of clones, more than 80% of them singletons. Input material: naive CD4+ T cells from PBMCs. Stated subset: CD45RA+ positively selected. Receptor source: a man aged 18 to 29 in good health. Some clones in this sample may be carry-over from other donors' samples.

This chain links TRBV28 with TRBJ2-2, with D perhaps TRBD2 (5 bases). V lost 3 bases and J 5 bases, leaving 13 bases between the germline ends. The CDR3 length is 15 residues. Germline CDR1 is MDHEN and CDR2 is SYDVKM. The CDR3 nucleotides are TGTGCCAGCAGTTTCCCGGGATATCTGACCGGGGAGCTGTTTTTT. It yields the protein CASSFPGYLTGELFF.

To note about this clone: The same CDR3 arises from other DNA sequences in this sample as well. The CDR3 is CASSLDSPNTEAFF. In nucleotides, the CDR3 is TGCGCCAGCAGCTTGGACAGCCCTAACACTGAAGCTTTCTTT. The chain is built from TRBV5-1 and TRBJ1-1; no clear D. This CDR3 has 14 amino acids. The ends were cut back, 0 bases at V and 2 bases at J, with 8 bases in the middle. CDR1 and CDR2 (germline): SGHRS, YFSETQ.

This clone was detected once. V usage is TRBV2 and J usage is TRBJ2-7, with TRBD2 matching over 9 bases. V was clipped by 2 bases and J by 4 bases; unmatched bases: 3. The CDR3 totals 14 residues. Germline V gene lookup returns CDR1 SNHLY and CDR2 FYNNEI. Here the CDR3 reads CASSEWREGYEQYF. DNA for the CDR3: TGTGCCAGCAGTGAATGGCGGGAGGGATACGAGCAGTACTTC. Looking up the rest from reference TRBV2 and TRBJ2-7 gives the full variable domain: EPEVTQTPSHQVTQMGQEVILRCVPISNHLYFYWYRQILGQKVEFLVSFYNNEISEKSEIFDDQFSVERPDGSNFTLKIRSTKLEDSAMYFCASSEWREGYEQYFGPGTRLTVT.

The V call is TRBV11-3, the J call TRBJ2-7; no definite D call. The CDR3 totals 12 residues. CDR1 and CDR2 (germline): SGHNT, YENEEA. The V end lost 0 bases, the J end lost 7 bases, and 7 bases lay between the germline ends. The CDR3 protein is CASSLDRAEQYF. The CDR3, as DNA: TGTGCCAGCAGCTTAGATCGCGCAGAGCAGTACTTC.

The V and J genes are TRBV29-1 and TRBJ2-7, with 8 bases identical to TRBD1. J lost 5 bases, V lost 1 base, and 7 bases had no gene match. This CDR3 has 14 residues. Germline loops: CDR1 SQVTM, CDR2 ANQGSEA. This CDR3 reads CSVEAAQGANEQYF. The DNA of the CDR3 is TGCAGCGTTGAAGCTGCGCAGGGGGCCAACGAGCAGTACTTC.

DNA for the CDR3: TGTGCCAGCAACCCTACAGGCCTGAACACCGGGGAGCTGTTTTTT. Amino acids: CASNPTGLNTGELFF. V usage is TRBV9 and J usage is TRBJ2-2; D possibly corresponds to TRBD1 (5 bases). V was shortened by 6 bases and J by 1 base, with 13 bases between the two germline ends. Germline V lookup: CDR1 SGDLS, CDR2 YYNGEE. The CDR3 has 15 amino acids.

CDR3 sequence (DNA): TGCGCCAGCAGTCGGGACAGCCCGTCTGGAAACACCATATATTTT. Encoded protein: CASSRDSPSGNTIYF. The genes are TRBV5-1 and TRBJ1-3; 7 bases align to TRBD1. The CDR3 has 15 residues. V gave up 5 bases and J gave up 1 base; unmatched junction bases: 6. Germline loops: CDR1 SGHRS, CDR2 YFSETQ.

The V and J genes are TRBV7-2 and TRBJ2-3, with 14 bases identical to TRBD2. Germline loops: CDR1 SGHTA, CDR2 FQGNSA. The V and J ends lost 4 bases and 4 bases, in that order; junction bases with no gene match: 7. The CDR3 spans 17 residues. The CDR3 DNA sequence: TGTGCCAGCAGCTCCCGCGGGACTAGCGGGAGCGCAGATACGCAGTATTTT. Residues: CASSSRGTSGSADTQYF.

V is TRBV2 and J is TRBJ1-1; no clear D. Germline V gene lookup returns CDR1 SNHLY and CDR2 FYNNEI. V was pared by 6 bases and J by 0 bases, with 11 bases between. This CDR3 spans 14 amino acids. CDR3 residues: CASRLGRMNTEAFF. The CDR3 bases are TGTGCCAGCAGGCTTGGACGTATGAACACTGAAGCTTTCTTT.

The chain couples TRBV6-5 to TRBJ2-7; no definite D call. The germline CDR1 and CDR2 sequences are MNHEY and SVGAGI. V was cut by 1 base and J by 0 bases, with 10 bases left in between. The CDR3 contains 15 residues. The CDR3 sequence: CASSYLEANSYEQYF. CDR3 coding DNA: TGTGCCAGCAGTTACTTAGAAGCGAACTCCTACGAGCAGTACTTC.

A word on this clone: In the same sample, other DNA sequences code for this CDR3. V gene TRBV15 combines with J gene TRBJ2-2, with D possibly matching TRBD1 (5 bases). V lost 1 base, J lost 5 bases, and 8 bases lay in between. The germline V gene encodes CDR1 LNHNV and CDR2 YYDKDF (reference sequence). The CDR3 spans 14 residues. CDR3 DNA sequence: TGTGCCACCAGCAGAGGTACAGGAACCGGGGAGCTGTTTTTT. It codes for CATSRGTGTGELFF. The whole variable domain, filled in from reference TRBV15 and TRBJ2-2, reads DAMVIQNPRYQVTQFGKPVTLSCSQTLNHNVMYWYQQKSSQAPKLLFHYYDKDFNNEADTPDNFQSRRPNTSFCFLDIRSPGLGDTAMYLCATSRGTGTGELFFGEGSRLTVL.

The V and J genes are TRBV5-6 and TRBJ2-1; no firm D call. Germline CDR1 SGHDT, CDR2 YYEEEE. The CDR3 sequence is 14 residues long. The germline V and J ends were trimmed by 1 base and 4 bases, with 9 bases remaining between them. The CDR3 bases are TGTGCCAGCAGCTTGTTTCAGGCATACAATGAGCAGTTCTTC. As protein: CASSLFQAYNEQFF.

In its sample, this clone was seen once. V and J are TRBV4-3 and TRBJ2-1, with 9 nucleotides matching TRBD2. The CDR3 consists of 17 residues. With 1 base clipped from V and 1 base from J, the junction kept 5 bases outside the gene matches. Looked up from germline, CDR1 is LGHNA and CDR2 is YSLEER. Written as DNA, the CDR3 is TGCGCCAGCAGCCAAGCGCCAGCGGGAGGTTCCTACAATGAGCAGTTCTTC. Its translation: CASSQAPAGGSYNEQFF.

The chain is built from TRBV29-1 and TRBJ1-4; D is undetermined. V was clipped by 5 bases and J by 0 bases, with 4 bases between them. CDR3 size: 12 residues. Germline CDR1 is SQVTM and CDR2 is ANQGSEA. The CDR3 region has the DNA TGCAGCGTTATCCCAACTAATGAAAAACTGTTTTTT. Translation: CSVIPTNEKLFF.

The chain links TRBV7-6 to TRBJ1-1; 9 bases match TRBD1. CDR3 length: 16 amino acids. Germline assignment: CDR1 SGHVS and CDR2 FNYEAQ. With V trimmed by 5 bases and J by 2 bases, 9 bases remained unmatched. CDR3 DNA: TGTGCCAGCAGCCAACCCGAGGGACAGGGAAACACTGAAGCTTTCTTT. Its protein product is CASSQPEGQGNTEAFF.

This chain links TRBV9 with TRBJ1-1, with no clear D. The V end lost 4 bases, the J end lost 1 base, and 14 bases lay between the germline ends. The germline gives CDR1 SGDLS, CDR2 YYNGEE. The CDR3 runs 15 residues. The CDR3 DNA is TGTGCCAGCAGCCCCTGGGCTGTAGAGAACACTGAAGCTTTCTTT. Translating it yields CASSPWAVENTEAFF.

This clone was detected only once. The rearrangement joins TRBV30 to TRBJ2-5; D is unresolved. In germline, CDR1 is GTSNPN, CDR2 SVGIG (reference sequence). Trimming removed 2 bases at V and 5 bases at J, with 9 bases between. The CDR3 is made up of 12 amino acids. CDR3 sequence: CAWSPLVETQYF. The CDR3 DNA follows: TGTGCCTGGAGTCCATTAGTGGAGACCCAGTACTTC.

This chain links TRBV19 with TRBJ2-1; D gene uncertain. Trimming shortened V by 7 bases and J by 4 bases, and 11 bases separated the two germline ends. Germline CDR1 LNHDA, CDR2 SQIVND (reference sequence). This CDR3 spans 13 amino acids. In nucleotides, the CDR3 is TGTGCCAGTACCCTGGCCTTATACAATGAGCAGTTCTTC. Amino acid sequence: CASTLALYNEQFF.

As to this clone: This sample also contains other DNA sequences that code for the same CDR3. The chain has TRBV6-6 and TRBJ2-5, with 8 bases aligning to TRBD2. The CDR3 length is 15 residues. V lost 0 bases to trimming and J lost 4 bases; unmatched junction nucleotides: 4. The germline gives CDR1 MNHNY, CDR2 SVGAGI (reference sequence). Written as DNA, the CDR3 is TGTGCCAGCAGTTACTCGAGTCTAGCGGGAGAGACCCAGTACTTC. Protein product: CASSYSSLAGETQYF.

The rearrangement uses TRBV14 and TRBJ1-5; D is ambiguous. The CDR3 is 13 amino acids. Trimming left V 1 base short and J 4 bases short, with 5 bases between. Per germline, CDR1 SGHDN and CDR2 FVKESK. DNA of the CDR3: TGTGCCAGCAGCCAAGCGCGTAATCAGCCCCAGCATTTT. As protein: CASSQARNQPQHF.

V usage is TRBV5-1 and J usage is TRBJ2-2; no firm D call. This CDR3 comprises 12 residues. Trimming pared 1 base from V and 7 bases from J, leaving 5 bases between. Germline V gene data show CDR1 as SGHRS and CDR2 as YFSETQ. CDR3 DNA sequence: TGCGCCAGCAGCTTGTCCCACGGGGAGCTGTTTTTT. Translated: CASSLSHGELFF.

This rearrangement joins TRBV7-3 to TRBJ1-2, with TRBD1 as a possible D gene (5 bases). The CDR3 consists of 14 residues. V was cut by 0 bases and J by 6 bases, with 11 bases left in between. CDR1 and CDR2 (germline): SGHTA, FQGTGA. The CDR3 region is CASSLTAGSDGYTF. Here the CDR3 DNA reads TGTGCCAGCAGCTTAACCGCAGGGTCTGATGGCTACACCTTC. The variable domain in full, with the rest retrieved from reference TRBV7-3 and TRBJ1-2, is GAGVSQTPSNKVTEKGKYVELRCDPISGHTALYWYRQSLGQGPEFLIYFQGTGAADDSGLPNDRFFAVRPEGSVSTLKIQRTERGDSAVYLCASSLTAGSDGYTFGSGTRLTVV.

This clone was counted a single time. The rearrangement links TRBV5-4 to TRBJ1-1, with D hard to call. Trimming pared 4 bases from V and 3 bases from J, leaving 13 bases between. The CDR3 length is 14 residues. Germline CDR1 reads SGHNT; CDR2 reads YYREEE (reference sequence). The CDR3 DNA is TGTGCCAGCAGCGCCACGGGGTCGCACACTGAAGCTTTCTTT. Translating it yields CASSATGSHTEAFF.

The chain employs TRBV28 and TRBJ2-7; 8 bases map to TRBD1. CDR3 size: 15 residues. Germline CDR1 is MDHEN and CDR2 is SYDVKM. V lost 7 bases, J lost 7 bases, and 15 bases stayed unmatched. CDR3 in amino acids: CASTRGYQGAREQYF. The DNA for the CDR3 is TGTGCCAGCACCAGAGGTTATCAGGGGGCGAGGGAGCAGTACTTC.

This chain uses TRBV5-5 with TRBJ2-1, with 9 bases matching TRBD2. Trimming removed 4 bases from V and 8 bases from J; junction bases left unmatched: 13. Germline values: CDR1 SGHKS, CDR2 YYEKEE (reference sequence). The CDR3 is 16 residues long. The CDR3 spells CASSPVGGRASYEQFF. Written as DNA, the CDR3 is TGTGCCAGCAGCCCGGTCGGCGGGAGGGCCTCATATGAGCAGTTCTTC.